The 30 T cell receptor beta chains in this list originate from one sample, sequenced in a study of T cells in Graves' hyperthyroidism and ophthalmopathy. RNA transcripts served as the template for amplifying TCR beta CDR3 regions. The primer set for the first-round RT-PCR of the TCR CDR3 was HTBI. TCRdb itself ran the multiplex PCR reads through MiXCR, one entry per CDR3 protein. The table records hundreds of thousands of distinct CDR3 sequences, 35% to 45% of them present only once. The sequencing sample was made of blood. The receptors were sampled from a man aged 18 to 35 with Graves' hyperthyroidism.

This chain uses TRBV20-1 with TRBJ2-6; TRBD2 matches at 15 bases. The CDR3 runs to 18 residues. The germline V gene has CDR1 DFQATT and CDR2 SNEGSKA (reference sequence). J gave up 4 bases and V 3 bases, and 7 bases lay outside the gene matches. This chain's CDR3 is CSAREGLAGGPGANVLTF. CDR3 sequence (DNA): TGCAGTGCTAGGGAAGGACTAGCGGGAGGGCCCGGGGCCAACGTCCTGACTTTC.

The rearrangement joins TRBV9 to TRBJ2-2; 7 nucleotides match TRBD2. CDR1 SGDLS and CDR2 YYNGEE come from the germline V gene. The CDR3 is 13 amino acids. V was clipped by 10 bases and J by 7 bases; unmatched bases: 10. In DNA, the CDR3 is TGTGCCTCAGCGGGACTGGGTAGCGGGGAGCTGTTTTTT. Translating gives CASAGLGSGELFF.

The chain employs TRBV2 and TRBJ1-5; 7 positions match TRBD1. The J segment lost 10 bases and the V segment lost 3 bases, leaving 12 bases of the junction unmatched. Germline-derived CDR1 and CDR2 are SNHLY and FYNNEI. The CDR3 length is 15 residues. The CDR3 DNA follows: TGTGCCAGCAGTGATGCCGGGGGACAGATCAGCCCCCAGCATTTT. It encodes CASSDAGGQISPQHF.

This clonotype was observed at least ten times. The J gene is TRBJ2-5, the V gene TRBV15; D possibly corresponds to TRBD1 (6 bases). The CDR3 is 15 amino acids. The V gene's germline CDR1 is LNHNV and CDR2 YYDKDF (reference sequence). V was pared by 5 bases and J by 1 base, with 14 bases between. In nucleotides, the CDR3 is TGTGCCACCAGCTTTTACAGGGACCCCCAAGAGACCCAGTACTTC. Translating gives CATSFYRDPQETQYF. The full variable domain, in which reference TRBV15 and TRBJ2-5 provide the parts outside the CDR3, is DAMVIQNPRYQVTQFGKPVTLSCSQTLNHNVMYWYQQKSSQAPKLLFHYYDKDFNNEADTPDNFQSRRPNTSFCFLDIRSPGLGDTAMYLCATSFYRDPQETQYFGPGTRLLVL.

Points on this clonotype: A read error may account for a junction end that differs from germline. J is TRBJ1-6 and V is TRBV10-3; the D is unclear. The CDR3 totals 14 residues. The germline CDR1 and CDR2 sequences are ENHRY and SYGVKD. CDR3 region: CASSYRRSSSPPHF. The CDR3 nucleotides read TGTGCCAGCAGTTACCGACGGTCGTCGTCACCCCCCCACTTT.

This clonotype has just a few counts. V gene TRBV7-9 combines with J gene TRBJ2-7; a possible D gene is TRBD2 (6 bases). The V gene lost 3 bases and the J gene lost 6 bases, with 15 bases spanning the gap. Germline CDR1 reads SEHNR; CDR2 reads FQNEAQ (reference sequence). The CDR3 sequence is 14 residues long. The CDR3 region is CASSFSRLGGEQYF. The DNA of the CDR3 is TGTGCCAGCAGCTTTAGTCGCCTGGGGGGCGAGCAGTACTTC.

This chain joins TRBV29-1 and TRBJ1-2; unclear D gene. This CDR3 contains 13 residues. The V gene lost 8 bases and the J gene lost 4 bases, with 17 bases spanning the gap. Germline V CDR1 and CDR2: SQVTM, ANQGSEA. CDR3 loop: CSQESAILYGYTF. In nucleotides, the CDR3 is TGCAGCCAAGAGTCGGCTATCCTCTATGGCTACACCTTC.

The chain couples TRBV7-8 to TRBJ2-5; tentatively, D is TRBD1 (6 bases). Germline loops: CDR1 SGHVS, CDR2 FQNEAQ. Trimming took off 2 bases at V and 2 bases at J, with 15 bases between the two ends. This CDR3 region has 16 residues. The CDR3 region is CASSLMGRGGQETQYF. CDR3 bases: TGTGCCAGCAGCTTAATGGGCAGGGGTGGGCAAGAGACCCAGTACTTC.

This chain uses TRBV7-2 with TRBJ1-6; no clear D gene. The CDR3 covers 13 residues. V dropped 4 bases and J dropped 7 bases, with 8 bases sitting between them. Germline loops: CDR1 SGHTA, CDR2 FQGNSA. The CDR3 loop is CASSSVANSPLHF. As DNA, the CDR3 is TGTGCCAGCAGCTCAGTCGCGAATTCACCCCTCCACTTT.

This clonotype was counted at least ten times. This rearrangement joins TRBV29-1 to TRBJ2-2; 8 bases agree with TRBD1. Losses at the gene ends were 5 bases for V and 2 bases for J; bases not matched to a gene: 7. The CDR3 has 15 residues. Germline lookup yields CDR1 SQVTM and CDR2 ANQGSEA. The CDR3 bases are TGCAGCGTTTCGGAGACAGGGGCTAACACCGGGGAGCTGTTTTTT. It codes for CSVSETGANTGELFF.

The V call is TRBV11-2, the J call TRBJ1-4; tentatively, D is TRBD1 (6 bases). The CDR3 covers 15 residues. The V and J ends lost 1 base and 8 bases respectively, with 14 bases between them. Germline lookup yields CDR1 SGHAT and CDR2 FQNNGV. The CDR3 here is CASSLGSRGSEKLFF. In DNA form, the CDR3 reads TGTGCCAGCAGCTTAGGGAGCAGGGGATCCGAAAAACTGTTTTTT.

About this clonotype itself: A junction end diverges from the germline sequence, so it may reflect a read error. The CDR3 protein is CASSVTTDSYEQHF. The CDR3 DNA reads TGTGCCAGCAGCGTGACGACTGACTCCTACGAGCAGCACTTC. The rearrangement links TRBV9 to TRBJ2-7; D is ambiguous. CDR3 length equals 14 residues. The V gene's germline CDR1 is SGDLS and CDR2 YYNGEE.

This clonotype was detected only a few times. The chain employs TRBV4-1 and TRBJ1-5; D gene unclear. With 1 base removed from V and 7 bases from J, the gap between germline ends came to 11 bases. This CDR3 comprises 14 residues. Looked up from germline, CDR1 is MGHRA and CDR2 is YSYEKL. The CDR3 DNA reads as TGCGCCAGCAGCCAAGGGGTAGGGTTGCAGCCCCAGCATTTT. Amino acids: CASSQGVGLQPQHF.

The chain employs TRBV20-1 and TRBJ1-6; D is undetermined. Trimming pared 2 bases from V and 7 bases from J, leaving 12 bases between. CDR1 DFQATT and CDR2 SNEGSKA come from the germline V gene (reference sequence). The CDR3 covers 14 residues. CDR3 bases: TGCAGTGCTAGATCGAAGGGAGGCAATTCACCCCTCCACTTT. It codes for CSARSKGGNSPLHF.

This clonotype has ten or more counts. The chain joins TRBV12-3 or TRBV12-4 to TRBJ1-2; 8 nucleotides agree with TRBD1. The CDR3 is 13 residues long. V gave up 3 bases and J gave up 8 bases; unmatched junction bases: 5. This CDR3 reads CASSFNRGNGYTF. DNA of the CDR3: TGTGCCAGCAGTTTCAACAGGGGGAACGGCTACACCTTC.

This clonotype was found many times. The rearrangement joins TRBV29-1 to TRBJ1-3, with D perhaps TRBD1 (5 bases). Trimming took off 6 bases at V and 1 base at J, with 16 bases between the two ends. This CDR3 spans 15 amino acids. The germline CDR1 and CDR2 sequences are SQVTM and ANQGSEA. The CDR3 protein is CSVEKDISSGNTIYF. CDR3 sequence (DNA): TGCAGCGTGGAGAAGGACATATCATCTGGAAACACCATATATTTT. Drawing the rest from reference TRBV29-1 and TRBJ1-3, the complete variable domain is SAVISQKPSRDICQRGTSLTIQCQVDSQVTMMFWYRQQPGQSLTLIATANQGSEATYESGFVIDKFPISRPNLTFSTLTVSNMSPEDSSIYLCSVEKDISSGNTIYFGEGSWLTVV.

The chain's CDR3 is CASSYGGAGEKLFF. The CDR3 region has the DNA TGTGCCAGCAGTTACGGCGGGGCGGGTGAAAAACTGTTTTTT. The J gene is TRBJ1-4, the V gene TRBV6-5; TRBD1 might be the D (5 bases). Trimming shortened V by 2 bases and J by 7 bases, and 11 bases separated the two germline ends. Germline CDR1 and CDR2: MNHEY and SVGAGI. The CDR3 totals 14 residues.

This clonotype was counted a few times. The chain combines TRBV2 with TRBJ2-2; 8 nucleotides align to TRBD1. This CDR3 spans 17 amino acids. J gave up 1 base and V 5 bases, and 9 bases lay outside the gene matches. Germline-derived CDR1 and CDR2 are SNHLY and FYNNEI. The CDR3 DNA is TGTGCCAGCAGTAGGGACAGGAGGTACGGGAACACCGGGGAGCTGTTTTTT. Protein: CASSRDRRYGNTGELFF.

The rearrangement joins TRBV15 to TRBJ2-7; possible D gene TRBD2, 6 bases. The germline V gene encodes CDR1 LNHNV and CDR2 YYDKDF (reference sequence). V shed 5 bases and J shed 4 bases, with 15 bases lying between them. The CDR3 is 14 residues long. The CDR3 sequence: CATSGGAGTYEQYF. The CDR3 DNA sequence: TGTGCCACCAGCGGCGGGGCCGGTACGTACGAGCAGTACTTC.

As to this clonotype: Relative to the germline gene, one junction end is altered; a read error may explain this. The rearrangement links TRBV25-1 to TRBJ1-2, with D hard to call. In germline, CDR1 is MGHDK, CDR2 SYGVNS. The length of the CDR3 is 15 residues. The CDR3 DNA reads TGCGCCAGCAGCCAAGGAAAAGGTATAAACTATGGCTACACCTTC. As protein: CASSQGKGINYGYTF.

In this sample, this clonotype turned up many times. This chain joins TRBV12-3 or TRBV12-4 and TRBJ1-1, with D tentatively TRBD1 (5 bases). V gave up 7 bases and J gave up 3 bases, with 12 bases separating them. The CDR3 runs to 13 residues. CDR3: CASISWGDTEAFF. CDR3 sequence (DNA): TGTGCCAGCATATCTTGGGGGGACACTGAAGCTTTCTTT.

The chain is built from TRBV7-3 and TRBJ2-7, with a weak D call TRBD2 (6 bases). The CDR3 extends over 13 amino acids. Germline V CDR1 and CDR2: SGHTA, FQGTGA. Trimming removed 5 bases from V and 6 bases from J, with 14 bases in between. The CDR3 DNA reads TGTGCCAGCAGCCTCCGCACTAGCTTCGAGCAGTACTTC. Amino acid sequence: CASSLRTSFEQYF.

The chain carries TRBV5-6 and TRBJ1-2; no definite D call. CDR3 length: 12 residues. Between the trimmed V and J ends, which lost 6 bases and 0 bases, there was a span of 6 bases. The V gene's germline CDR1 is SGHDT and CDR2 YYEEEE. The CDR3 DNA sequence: TGTGCCAGCACCGGGACTAACTATGGCTACACCTTC. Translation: CASTGTNYGYTF.

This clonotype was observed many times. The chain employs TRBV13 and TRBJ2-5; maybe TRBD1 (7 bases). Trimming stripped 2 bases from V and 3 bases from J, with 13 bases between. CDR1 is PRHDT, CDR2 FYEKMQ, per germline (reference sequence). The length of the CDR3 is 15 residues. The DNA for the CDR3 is TGTGCCAGCAGCTTAAGGGCAGGGGGGAAAGAGACCCAGTACTTC. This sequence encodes CASSLRAGGKETQYF.

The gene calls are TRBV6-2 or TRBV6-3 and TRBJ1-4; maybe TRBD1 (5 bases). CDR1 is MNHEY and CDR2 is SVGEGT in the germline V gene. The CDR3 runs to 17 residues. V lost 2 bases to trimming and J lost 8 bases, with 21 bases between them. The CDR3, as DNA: TGTGCCAGCAGTTACACGACCTCGACAGACTTTACAGAAAAACTGTTTTTT. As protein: CASSYTTSTDFTEKLFF.

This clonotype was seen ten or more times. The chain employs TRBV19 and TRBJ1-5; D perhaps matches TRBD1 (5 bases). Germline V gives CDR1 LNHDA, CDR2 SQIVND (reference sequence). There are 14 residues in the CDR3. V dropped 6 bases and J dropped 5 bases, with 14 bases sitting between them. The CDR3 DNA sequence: TGTGCCAGTAGCCAGGGCGAATTGTATCAGCCCCAGCATTTT. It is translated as CASSQGELYQPQHF.

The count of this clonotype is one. Written as DNA, the CDR3 is TGCGCCAGCAGCTTGGGACTCCTTCCGAACACCGGGGAGCTGTTTTTT. It yields the protein CASSLGLLPNTGELFF. This rearrangement joins TRBV5-1 to TRBJ2-2; D gene unclear. The V gene's germline CDR1 is SGHRS and CDR2 YFSETQ. The germline V and J ends were trimmed by 0 bases and 0 bases, with 9 bases remaining between them. The CDR3 has 16 residues.

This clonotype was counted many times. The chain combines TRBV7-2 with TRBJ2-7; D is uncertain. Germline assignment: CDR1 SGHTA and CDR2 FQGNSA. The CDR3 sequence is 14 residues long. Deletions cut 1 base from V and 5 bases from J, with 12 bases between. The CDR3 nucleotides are TGTGCCAGCAGCTTAGGACACCCTCTTAACGAGCAGTACTTC. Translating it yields CASSLGHPLNEQYF. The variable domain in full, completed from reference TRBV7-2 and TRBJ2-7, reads GAGVSQSPSNKVTEKGKDVELRCDPISGHTALYWYRQSLGQGLEFLIYFQGNSAPDKSGLPSDRFSAERTGGSVSTLTIQRTQQEDSAVYLCASSLGHPLNEQYFGPGTRLTVT.

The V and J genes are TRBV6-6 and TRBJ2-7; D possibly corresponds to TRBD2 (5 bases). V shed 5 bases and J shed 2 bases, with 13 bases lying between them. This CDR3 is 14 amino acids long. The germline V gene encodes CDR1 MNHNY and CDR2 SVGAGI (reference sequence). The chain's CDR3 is CASSRSGGAYEQYF. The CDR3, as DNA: TGTGCCAGCAGTCGCAGCGGAGGAGCCTACGAGCAGTACTTC.

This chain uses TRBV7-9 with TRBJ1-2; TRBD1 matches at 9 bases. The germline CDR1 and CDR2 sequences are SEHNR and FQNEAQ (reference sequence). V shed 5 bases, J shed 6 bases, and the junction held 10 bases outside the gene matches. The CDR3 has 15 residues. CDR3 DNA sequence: TGTGCCAGCAGCGCCGGACAGGGGCGCTGGGATGGCTACACCTTC. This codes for CASSAGQGRWDGYTF.